The 26 T cell receptor beta chains below all came from one sample that was sequenced in a study of T-cell reconstitution after alpha-beta-depleted transplantation in children. Library preparation (for TCRbeta) was performed with unique molecular identifiers. TCRdb re-called the PCR reads through MiXCR, storing one row per CDR3 protein. The repertoire includes fewer than 700,000 distinct CDR3 sequences, roughly 13% of them detected once, and over 2% sits in the top ten. The sequencing used PBMCs, mostly from graft donor cells, collected 360 days after TCRalphabeta/CD19-depleted stem cell transplant. The receptor set was obtained from a male patient younger than 18 who had a stem cell transplant for acute myeloid leukemia, so the T cells may come from the graft donor.

In this sample, this clonotype turned up a few times. The rearrangement uses TRBV20-1 and TRBJ2-7, with 7 bases that match TRBD1. The CDR3 sequence is 14 residues long. Germline lookup yields CDR1 DFQATT and CDR2 SNEGSKA (reference sequence). Trimming removed 6 bases from V and 0 bases from J; junction bases left unmatched: 8. Written as DNA, the CDR3 is TGCAGTGCCTATACCGGGACAGTCTCCTACGAGCAGTACTTC. It specifies CSAYTGTVSYEQYF.

This clonotype has more than one count but fewer than ten. The V call is TRBV2, the J call TRBJ2-7; 12 bases agree with TRBD1. V trimming: 5 bases; J trimming: 7 bases; junction bases outside the gene matches: 9. The CDR3 extends over 15 amino acids. CDR1 SNHLY and CDR2 FYNNEI come from the germline V gene. The CDR3 DNA reads TGTGCCAGCAGTTATCTGGGACAGGGGGCGGGAGAGCAGTACTTC. This gives the protein CASSYLGQGAGEQYF.

This clonotype was seen ten or more times. V gene TRBV9 combines with J gene TRBJ1-2; the D gene is possibly TRBD1 (5 bases). CDR1 SGDLS and CDR2 YYNGEE come from the germline V gene. The germline V and J ends were trimmed by 0 bases and 3 bases, with 12 bases remaining between them. This CDR3 is built from 15 residues. CDR3 residues: CASSVGAGIDYGYTF. In nucleotides, the CDR3 is TGTGCCAGCAGCGTAGGCGCAGGGATCGACTATGGCTACACCTTC.

The chain has TRBV12-3 or TRBV12-4 and TRBJ2-7; the match to TRBD2 covers 9 bases. The V gene end was trimmed by 3 bases and the J gene end by 9 bases; junction bases not matched to a gene: 12. The CDR3 is made up of 15 amino acids. The CDR3 DNA reads TGTGCCAGCAGTTTCGGTCTAGCGGGACGTAGTGGGCAGTACTTC. It is translated as CASSFGLAGRSGQYF.

V gene TRBV7-2 combines with J gene TRBJ2-5; TRBD2 matches at 10 bases. The CDR3 consists of 14 residues. V lost 4 bases to trimming and J lost 5 bases; unmatched junction nucleotides: 4. CDR1 and CDR2 from the germline V gene are SGHTA and FQGNSA. CDR3 region: CASSSGLARETQYF. CDR3 nucleotides: TGTGCCAGCAGCTCGGGACTAGCGCGGGAGACCCAGTACTTC.

In its sample, this clonotype was seen a few times. This chain joins TRBV12-3 or TRBV12-4 and TRBJ2-1; D is possibly TRBD2 (8 bases). This CDR3 contains 11 residues. V lost 6 bases to trimming and J lost 14 bases, with 14 bases between them. This chain's CDR3 is CASSPGGGKFF. In DNA form, the CDR3 reads TGTGCCAGCAGCCCGGGAGGGGGCAAGTTCTTC.

The table lists this clonotype with a few counts. The rearrangement uses TRBV6-5 and TRBJ1-3; D is perhaps TRBD1 (5 bases). The germline V gene encodes CDR1 MNHEY and CDR2 SVGAGI. The CDR3 runs 15 residues. Trimming took 2 bases from V and 3 from J, leaving 11 bases between them. CDR3 bases: TGTGCCAGCAGTTACACTCGGGGGAGTGGAAACACCATATATTTT. Its translation is CASSYTRGSGNTIYF.

This clonotype was seen a few times. This rearrangement joins TRBV14 to TRBJ2-1; D may be TRBD1 (5 bases). Germline CDR1 SGHDN, CDR2 FVKESK. The CDR3 has 17 residues. Trimming removed 4 bases at V and 0 bases at J, with 16 bases between. The chain's CDR3 is CASSPFWGVNSYNEQFF. In DNA, the CDR3 is TGTGCCAGCAGCCCCTTCTGGGGCGTTAACTCCTACAATGAGCAGTTCTTC.

This clonotype was recorded a few times. The chain joins TRBV5-5 to TRBJ2-5, with a tentative D call TRBD2 (6 bases). The length of the CDR3 is 18 residues. Germline-derived CDR1 and CDR2 are SGHKS and YYEKEE (reference sequence). V lost 3 bases to trimming and J lost 3 bases, with 24 bases between them. The CDR3 DNA reads TGTGCCAGCAGCTCACACTTCCTTTCGGAACTAGCCGAAGAGACCCAGTACTTC. This codes for CASSSHFLSELAEETQYF.

This clonotype was counted at least ten times. CDR3 coding DNA: TGTGCCAGCAGCCGATTAGACAATGAGCAGTTCTTC. Its translation is CASSRLDNEQFF. V usage is TRBV12-3 or TRBV12-4 and J usage is TRBJ2-1; D call uncertain. The ends were cut back, 6 bases at V and 5 bases at J, with 8 bases in the middle. The CDR3 has 12 residues.

This clonotype was recorded a few times. The chain uses TRBV7-3 and TRBJ1-6; D not certain. The CDR3 is made up of 13 amino acids. The germline gives CDR1 SGHTA, CDR2 FQGTGA. Trimming shortened V by 2 bases and J by 9 bases, and 8 bases separated the two germline ends. The CDR3 region has the DNA TGTGCCAGCAGCTTAGGAAAGAGTTCACCCCTCCACTTT. It is translated as CASSLGKSSPLHF.

This clonotype was detected many times. The junction does not match germline at one end; this may be a read error. This chain uses TRBV4-3 with TRBJ2-7, with a tentative D call TRBD2 (6 bases). CDR3 length: 14 amino acids. From germline, CDR1 is LGHNA and CDR2 YSLEER. Here the CDR3 reads CASSQEGLPYEQYF. In DNA form, the CDR3 reads TGTGCCAGCAGCCAAGAGGGACTCCCCTACGAGCAGTACTTC.

This clonotype was counted only a few times. The CDR3 region has the DNA TGTGCCAGCTTGGGGTTGGGGACAGGGGGCTTGAACACTGAAGCTTTCTTT. Its protein is CASLGLGTGGLNTEAFF. The chain carries TRBV2 and TRBJ1-1; 12 bases match TRBD1. The CDR3 has 17 amino acids. V lost 8 bases and J lost 0; bases outside the gene matches: 10. Per germline, CDR1 SNHLY and CDR2 FYNNEI. Drawing the rest from reference TRBV2 and TRBJ1-1, the complete variable domain is EPEVTQTPSHQVTQMGQEVILRCVPISNHLYFYWYRQILGQKVEFLVSFYNNEISEKSEIFDDQFSVERPDGSNFTLKIRSTKLEDSAMYFCASLGLGTGGLNTEAFFGQGTRLTVV.

This clonotype occurred many times. The chain links TRBV27 to TRBJ2-2; D call uncertain. Between the trimmed V and J ends, which lost 6 bases and 1 base, there was a span of 15 bases. The V gene's germline CDR1 is MNHEY and CDR2 SMNVEV (reference sequence). This CDR3 is 16 amino acids long. DNA of the CDR3: TGTGCCAGCAGCACAGACGGGCCTATGAACACCGGGGAGCTGTTTTTT. Its translation: CASSTDGPMNTGELFF.

This clonotype has ten or more counts. V is TRBV7-6 and J is TRBJ2-7; possible D gene TRBD2, 6 bases. Germline V gives CDR1 SGHVS, CDR2 FNYEAQ. The V gene lost 1 base and the J gene lost 2 bases, with 15 bases spanning the gap. There are 16 residues in the CDR3. Here the CDR3 DNA reads TGTGCCAGCAGCTTAGGCGGACCGGGACTTGCCTACGAGCAGTACTTC. It specifies CASSLGGPGLAYEQYF.

This CDR3 is CASSQGTSGRIQETQYF. The DNA of the CDR3 is TGTGCCAGCAGCCAAGGGACTAGCGGGAGGATACAAGAGACCCAGTACTTC. The chain carries TRBV14 and TRBJ2-5, with 14 bases lining up with TRBD2. V shed 1 base and J 2 bases; nucleotides not matched to a gene: 3. The CDR3 has 17 residues. Germline V CDR1 and CDR2: SGHDN, FVKESK. Filled out from reference TRBV14 and TRBJ2-5, the complete variable domain reads EAGVTQFPSHSVIEKGQTVTLRCDPISGHDNLYWYRRVMGKEIKFLLHFVKESKQDESGMPNNRFLAERTGGTYSTLKVQPAELEDSGVYFCASSQGTSGRIQETQYFGPGTRLLVL.

This clonotype was observed a handful of times. The chain uses TRBV10-3 and TRBJ2-7; 11 bases align to TRBD1. CDR3 length: 15 amino acids. The ends lost 6 bases at V and 2 bases at J; junction bases unmatched: 6. Germline lookup yields CDR1 ENHRY and CDR2 SYGVKD. The CDR3 DNA reads TGTGCCATCAGGGGGGGACAGGGGGGAGCCTACGAGCAGTACTTC. It codes for CAIRGGQGGAYEQYF.

This clonotype was counted between two and nine times. The J gene is TRBJ2-1, the V gene TRBV29-1, with 12 bases lining up with TRBD2. CDR1 is SQVTM, CDR2 ANQGSEA, per germline. CDR3 length: 15 residues. With V trimmed by 4 bases and J by 6 bases, 7 bases remained unmatched. CDR3 nucleotides: TGCAGCGTTGCGGGGACTAGCGGGTATAGCAATGAGCAGTTCTTC. Protein: CSVAGTSGYSNEQFF.

In this sample, this clonotype turned up a few times. The V and J genes are TRBV20-1 and TRBJ2-1; 9 positions agree with TRBD2. The CDR3 covers 12 residues. Germline V lookup: CDR1 DFQATT, CDR2 SNEGSKA (reference sequence). The V gene end was trimmed by 0 bases and the J gene end by 12 bases; junction bases not matched to a gene: 3. The CDR3 DNA sequence: TGCAGTGCTAGAGATCCTAGCGGGACGCAGTTCTTC. Encoded protein: CSARDPSGTQFF.

The rearrangement links TRBV21-1 to TRBJ2-5; TRBD1 reflects the table's D call only, with no check against the DNA. TRBV21-1 is listed as a pseudogene. This CDR3 region has 16 residues. CDR3 sequence: CASSKARGQGGETQYF. Written as DNA, the CDR3 is TGTGCCAGCAGCAAAGCTAGAGGACAGGGGGGCGAGACCCAGTACTTC.

This clonotype was seen a few times. This chain links TRBV4-2 with TRBJ2-5; tentatively, D is TRBD1 (5 bases). This CDR3 has 16 amino acids. Germline assignment: CDR1 LGHNA and CDR2 YNFKEQ. V was shortened by 0 bases and J by 3 bases, with 14 bases between the two germline ends. CDR3 sequence: CASSQDLQGSKETQYF. The CDR3 DNA sequence: TGTGCCAGCAGCCAAGATTTGCAGGGATCCAAAGAGACCCAGTACTTC.

This clonotype was counted at least ten times. J is TRBJ1-5 and V is TRBV29-1; D perhaps matches TRBD1 (5 bases). V was clipped by 4 bases and J by 4 bases, with 8 bases between them. This CDR3 region has 12 residues. Germline V CDR1 and CDR2: SQVTM, ANQGSEA. The CDR3 region is CSVGTSNQPQHF. CDR3 sequence (DNA): TGCAGCGTTGGGACAAGTAATCAGCCCCAGCATTTT.

In this sample, this clonotype turned up a few times. The CDR3 reads CSAGPGLAVYNEQFF. DNA of the CDR3: TGCAGTGCCGGCCCTGGACTAGCGGTATACAATGAGCAGTTCTTC. V and J are TRBV20-1 and TRBJ2-1; 10 bases fit TRBD2. V dropped 6 bases and J dropped 4; count of bases not matched to a gene: 9. The CDR3 spans 15 residues. Germline V gene sequence: CDR1 DFQATT, CDR2 SNEGSKA (reference sequence).

Ten or more counts support this clonotype. V and J are TRBV28 and TRBJ2-7, with D possibly being TRBD1 (6 bases). The V end was cut by 5 bases, the J end by 3 bases, with 14 bases between. CDR1 is MDHEN and CDR2 is SYDVKM in the germline V gene. This CDR3 comprises 14 residues. CDR3: CASSHYRVDYEQYF. CDR3 DNA sequence: TGTGCCAGCAGTCACTACAGGGTTGACTACGAGCAGTACTTC. Using reference TRBV28 and TRBJ2-7 for the parts outside the CDR3, the full variable domain is DVKVTQSSRYLVKRTGEKVFLECVQDMDHENMFWYRQDPGLGLRLIYFSYDVKMKEKGDIPEGYSVSREKKERFSLILESASTNQTSMYLCASSHYRVDYEQYFGPGTRLTVT.

About this clonotype itself: The germline gene is not matched at one end of the junction; a read error may be the cause. The genes are TRBV7-7 and TRBJ2-1; D may be TRBD2 (6 bases). The CDR3 is 15 residues long. Germline loops: CDR1 SSHAT, CDR2 FNYEAQ (reference sequence). The DNA of the CDR3 is TGTGCTAGCAGCTTAGCAGCGGGTCCCTACAATGAGCAGTTCTTC. Its translation is CASSLAAGPYNEQFF.

The J gene is TRBJ2-7, the V gene TRBV7-9, with 7 bases fitting TRBD2. The ends lost 5 bases at V and 2 bases at J; junction bases unmatched: 9. CDR3 length: 15 amino acids. Germline CDR1 SEHNR, CDR2 FQNEAQ (reference sequence). This chain's CDR3 is CASSREGLQTYEQYF. CDR3 sequence (DNA): TGTGCCAGCAGCCGCGAGGGACTACAAACCTACGAGCAGTACTTC.